Listed here is a single TCR beta chain. The antigen is not known. The treatment was: oral pan-JAK inhibitor, 5-10 mg twice daily. PBMCs served as the source from which CD4+ and CD8+ T cells were sorted. This specimen comes from a study of CD8+ T cells in alopecia areata. Study summary: Tofacitinib was taken orally by treated patients, and the dose was 5 to 10 mg twice daily. For 6 to 18 months, tofacitinib was taken, and 6 months off drug followed. Overall study findings and caveats: Relative to mice, TCR sharing across patients was less clear, a difference possibly HLA-related.

V lost 4 bases, J lost 6 bases, and 11 bases lay in between. Germline assignment: CDR1 SGHDT and CDR2 YYEEEE. CDR3 length: 13 residues. Sequencing templates came from extracted RNA that was reverse transcribed into cDNA. Sequencing was performed with immunoSEQ multiplex PCR; in TCRdb, only in-frame clones are kept and a portion is missing. Seen here are some 220,000 clones, more than 45% observed once, and the top ten hold about 1.6%. The sequencing here drew on CD4+ T cells sorted from blood, taken at week 4, from a patient treated with tofacitinib. The rearrangement links TRBV5-6 to TRBJ1-5; D gene uncertain. The TCR sequence derives from a human donor with alopecia areata. CDR3 sequence reads: CASSQDGRQPQHF. CDR3 DNA sequence: TGTGCCAGCAGCCAAGACGGTCGTCAGCCCCAGCATTTT.